These 28 T cell receptor beta chains were sequenced from one sample in a study of blood T cells in healthy people across ages. Through a sample-barcoded 5' primer and a J-beta primer mix, a second PCR was run for roughly 6 to 12 cycles. TCRdb re-derived calls from the 5' RACE reads in MiXCR, one entry per CDR3 protein. The sample has over 600,000 distinct CDR3 sequences; approximately 40% are singletons. The sequenced sample was blood. These receptors were collected from a man aged 80 or over in good health.

V and J are TRBV20-1 and TRBJ1-2, with 10 bases fitting TRBD1. The CDR3 runs 13 residues. Germline trimming cut 5 bases from V and 8 bases from J; bases unmatched to any gene: 8. Germline loops: CDR1 DFQATT, CDR2 SNEGSKA (reference sequence). Here the CDR3 reads CSAQTGTGVGYTF. CDR3 nucleotides: TGCAGTGCTCAAACCGGGACAGGGGTCGGCTACACCTTC.

Note on this clonotype: A much more abundant neighbour one base away suggests this may be a read error. Since no conserved phenylalanine or tryptophan closes the CDR3, a read error is the likely cause. This chain uses TRBV6-5 with TRBJ1-2; D gene unclear. Germline V gene data show CDR1 as MNHEY and CDR2 as SVGAGI. The V gene lost 2 bases and the J gene lost 1 base, with 8 bases spanning the gap. The CDR3 consists of 14 residues. CDR3 nucleotide sequence: TGTGCCAGCAGTTACGGTGGCAGTAACTATGGCTACACCGTC. This encodes CASSYGGSNYGYTV.

This clonotype has ten or more counts. The genes are TRBV12-3 or TRBV12-4 and TRBJ1-2; TRBD1 matches at 11 bases. V was clipped by 7 bases and J by 6 bases; unmatched bases: 7. This CDR3 spans 14 amino acids. The chain's CDR3 is CASTSGQGANGYTF. DNA for the CDR3: TGTGCCAGCACCTCCGGACAGGGGGCGAATGGCTACACCTTC.

On this clonotype itself: A clone one base away is much larger, so this may be a read error. The chain carries TRBV28 and TRBJ1-4; tentatively, D is TRBD1 (5 bases). The V and J ends lost 5 bases and 2 bases respectively, with 9 bases between them. This CDR3 comprises 14 residues. Per the germline V gene, CDR1 is MDHEN and CDR2 is SYDVKM. The CDR3 DNA reads as TGTGCCAGCAGTGTTGGGGGGACTAATGAAAAACTGTTTTTT. It is translated as CASSVGGTNEKLFF.

This clonotype showed up many times. Here the CDR3 DNA reads TGTGCCAGCAGCCCACAGGGTACGCAGTATTTT. Amino acid sequence: CASSPQGTQYF. The V gene is TRBV11-2, the J gene TRBJ2-3; D is possibly TRBD1 (6 bases). CDR1 SGHAT and CDR2 FQNNGV come from the germline V gene. The V end lost 5 bases, the J end lost 8 bases, and 8 bases lay between the germline ends. This CDR3 has 11 residues.

The chain employs TRBV12-3 or TRBV12-4 and TRBJ2-5; 7 nucleotides match TRBD1. This CDR3 has 14 residues. Unmatched junction bases numbered 4, after V lost 4 bases and J lost 2 bases. CDR3 protein: CASSYRGRQETQYF. The CDR3, as DNA: TGTGCCAGCAGTTACAGGGGTCGTCAAGAGACCCAGTACTTC.

This clonotype was counted only a few times. The chain has TRBV7-8 and TRBJ2-2, with D hard to call. Germline loops: CDR1 SGHVS, CDR2 FQNEAQ. The germline V and J ends were trimmed by 0 bases and 0 bases, with 8 bases remaining between them. The CDR3 loop spans 16 amino acids. The CDR3 DNA sequence: TGTGCCAGCAGCTTAGCGGGTCCTTCGAACACCGGGGAGCTGTTTTTT. It specifies CASSLAGPSNTGELFF.

The table lists this clonotype with a few counts. The V and J genes are TRBV20-1 and TRBJ1-6, with 7 bases fitting TRBD1. Germline V gives CDR1 DFQATT, CDR2 SNEGSKA (reference sequence). Trimming took 6 bases from V and 7 from J; bases not matched to a gene: 6. The CDR3 has 13 residues. CDR3 in DNA: TGCAGTGCCCCGTCAGGGGGAAATTCACCCCTCCACTTT. Its translation is CSAPSGGNSPLHF.

The table lists this clonotype with a few counts. The chain links TRBV29-1 to TRBJ2-1; 11 nucleotides agree with TRBD2. The CDR3 totals 15 residues. Germline loops: CDR1 SQVTM, CDR2 ANQGSEA. With 2 bases clipped from V and 5 bases from J, the junction kept 5 bases outside the gene matches. The CDR3 bases are TGCAGCGTTGAACCAACTAGCGGGAGTGACAATGAGCAGTTCTTC. Translation gives CSVEPTSGSDNEQFF.

The chain joins TRBV18 to TRBJ2-1, with 8 bases lining up with TRBD1. J gave up 13 bases and V 4 bases, and 12 bases lay outside the gene matches. Germline CDR1 and CDR2: KGHSH and LQKENI. The CDR3 length is 14 residues. The CDR3 DNA is TGTGCCAGCTCACTACAGGGGGGAAAAGAGACCCAGTTCTTC. Translated: CASSLQGGKETQFF.

This clonotype was recorded a few times. The V and J genes are TRBV30 and TRBJ2-6; no clear D. CDR1 and CDR2 (germline): GTSNPN, SVGIG (reference sequence). The CDR3 length is 14 residues. The germline V and J ends were trimmed by 5 bases and 0 bases, with 8 bases remaining between them. The CDR3 protein is CAWDPSSGANVLTF. CDR3 sequence (DNA): TGTGCCTGGGACCCCAGCTCTGGGGCCAACGTCCTGACTTTC.

The rearrangement joins TRBV4-3 to TRBJ2-7, with D unclear. Trimming cost V 0 bases and J 6 bases, with 18 bases left between them. CDR3 size: 16 residues. The germline V gene encodes CDR1 LGHNA and CDR2 YSLEER. The CDR3 here is CASSQDRVGLGSEQYF. Here the CDR3 DNA reads TGCGCCAGCAGCCAAGATCGGGTCGGGCTTGGATCCGAGCAGTACTTC.

This chain joins TRBV7-9 and TRBJ2-7; D gene uncertain. CDR3 size: 14 residues. Looked up from germline, CDR1 is SEHNR and CDR2 is FQNEAQ (reference sequence). Deletions cut 2 bases from V and 3 bases from J, with 11 bases between. The CDR3 spells CASSLSVWDYEQYF. CDR3 coding DNA: TGTGCCAGCAGCTTAAGTGTATGGGACTACGAGCAGTACTTC.

The chain recombines TRBV4-1 with TRBJ2-3, with TRBD2 matching over 8 bases. The CDR3 length is 19 residues. V shed 0 bases, J shed 0 bases, and the junction held 11 bases outside the gene matches. Germline loops: CDR1 MGHRA, CDR2 YSYEKL. The CDR3 spells CASSQDALAGSVSTDTQYF. In nucleotides, the CDR3 is TGCGCCAGCAGCCAAGATGCCTTAGCGGGATCAGTTAGCACAGATACGCAGTATTTT.

This chain links TRBV24-1 with TRBJ2-1; 8 bases align to TRBD1. The DNA matches TRBJ2-7 better at its end, which makes the J call doubtful. The length of the CDR3 is 17 residues. Germline V gene data show CDR1 as KGHDR and CDR2 as SFDVKD. In DNA form, the CDR3 reads TGTGCCACCAGTGATCCCAATCTAGGACAGGGACCCAATGAGCAGTACTTC. Protein sequence: CATSDPNLGQGPNEQYF.

CDR3 sequence: CASSPRGGTNIQYF. CDR3 DNA sequence: TGTGCCAGCAGTCCTCGGGGGGGGACGAACATTCAGTACTTC. The chain is built from TRBV27 and TRBJ2-4, with TRBD2 matching 8 bases. Trimming took 5 bases from V and 7 from J; bases not matched to a gene: 7. This CDR3 comprises 14 residues. CDR1 MNHEY and CDR2 SMNVEV come from the germline V gene (reference sequence).

This clonotype has just a few counts. This chain uses TRBV20-1 with TRBJ2-1; either TRBD1 or TRBD2 may fit D (5 bases each). The length of the CDR3 is 13 residues. Per germline, CDR1 DFQATT and CDR2 SNEGSKA (reference sequence). The germline V and J ends were trimmed by 6 bases and 13 bases, with 22 bases remaining between them. CDR3 protein: CSAPGPGAETQFF. CDR3 sequence (DNA): TGCAGTGCCCCGGGGCCCGGGGCAGAGACCCAGTTCTTC.

J is TRBJ2-1 and V is TRBV7-8, with 10 nucleotides matching TRBD2. The J call may be mistaken, given a closer DNA end match to TRBJ2-7. Per the germline V gene, CDR1 is SGHVS and CDR2 is FQNEAQ. The CDR3 runs to 16 residues. The CDR3 loop reads CASIIGAGGNYNEQYF. The CDR3 bases are TGTGCCAGCATCATAGGAGCGGGAGGGAACTACAATGAGCAGTACTTC.

The chain has TRBV15 and TRBJ2-5, with 10 positions matching TRBD2. Judging by the DNA end, TRBJ2-7 fits better; the J call may be wrong. CDR1 is LNHNV and CDR2 is YYDKDF in the germline V gene (reference sequence). This CDR3 comprises 15 residues. In DNA form, the CDR3 reads TGTGCCACCAGCAGCCTAGCGGGAGTAACATACGAGCAGTACTTC. This sequence encodes CATSSLAGVTYEQYF.

This clonotype was seen only a few times. CDR3: CASSPPGQRGEQYF. In DNA form, the CDR3 reads TGTGCCAGCAGTCCCCCGGGGCAACGGGGCGAGCAGTACTTC. J is TRBJ2-7 and V is TRBV6-2 or TRBV6-3, with D perhaps assigned TRBD1 or TRBD2 (5 bases each). CDR3 size: 14 residues. The germline V and J ends were trimmed by 5 bases and 6 bases, with 17 bases remaining between them. Germline CDR1 MNHEY, CDR2 SVGEGT.

V is TRBV3-1 and J is TRBJ2-3; 8 bases map to TRBD2. This CDR3 region has 16 residues. V was clipped by 2 bases and J by 4 bases; unmatched bases: 8. In germline, CDR1 is LGHDT, CDR2 YNNKEL (reference sequence). CDR3 coding DNA: TGTGCCAGCAGCCAAATACGAGCGGGGGTTTCAGATACGCAGTATTTT. Amino acids: CASSQIRAGVSDTQYF.

V usage is TRBV29-1 and J usage is TRBJ2-7; D tentatively fits TRBD1 or TRBD2 (5 bases each). CDR1 and CDR2 from the germline V gene are SQVTM and ANQGSEA. Trimming took off 6 bases at V and 6 bases at J, with 21 bases between the two ends. CDR3 size: 14 residues. CDR3 DNA sequence: TGCAGCGTGGGGCCCCCAGGGAGTGTGGTCGAGCAGTACTTC. It is translated as CSVGPPGSVVEQYF.

The chain links TRBV4-3 to TRBJ2-3; the D is unclear. V was trimmed by 4 bases and J by 0 bases, leaving 11 bases between them. Germline loops: CDR1 LGHNA, CDR2 YSLEER. CDR3 size: 15 residues. The CDR3 spells CASSRGDSSTDTQYF. The CDR3 DNA follows: TGCGCCAGCAGCCGAGGAGATTCTAGCACAGATACGCAGTATTTT.

This chain connects TRBV7-2 to TRBJ1-5; no definite D call. Germline assignment: CDR1 SGHTA and CDR2 FQGNSA. Between the trimmed V and J ends, which lost 1 base and 11 bases, there was a span of 15 bases. CDR3 length: 14 residues. CDR3 amino acids: CASSLGPNRETQHF. In DNA, the CDR3 is TGTGCCAGCAGCTTAGGGCCAAATCGCGAGACCCAGCATTTT.

On this clonotype: Germline is not matched at one junction end, which may reflect a read error. The chain recombines TRBV4-2 with TRBJ1-4, with no clear D. The germline CDR1 and CDR2 sequences are LGHNA and YNFKEQ. CDR3 length: 14 residues. CDR3 protein: CAGSPGGSNEKLFF. Here the CDR3 DNA reads TGTGCCGGCAGCCCTGGAGGTTCGAATGAAAAACTGTTTTTT.

The chain uses TRBV4-3 and TRBJ2-3; no clear D gene. The CDR3 runs 14 residues. The germline gives CDR1 LGHNA, CDR2 YSLEER. V gave up 0 bases and J gave up 5 bases, with 9 bases separating them. CDR3 sequence reads: CASSQEPALDTQYF. The CDR3 nucleotides read TGCGCCAGCAGCCAAGAGCCAGCATTAGATACGCAGTATTTT.

The chain employs TRBV7-9 and TRBJ2-7; a possible D gene is TRBD2 (5 bases). Trimming removed 5 bases at V and 4 bases at J, with 15 bases between. The CDR3 spans 14 residues. The V gene's germline CDR1 is SEHNR and CDR2 FQNEAQ (reference sequence). The CDR3 region is CASSPGSVLYEQYF. The CDR3 DNA reads as TGTGCCAGCAGCCCCGGTAGCGTTTTATACGAGCAGTACTTC.

The chain recombines TRBV11-2 with TRBJ2-6; D perhaps matches TRBD1 (6 bases). The CDR3 runs to 17 residues. Germline CDR1 reads SGHAT; CDR2 reads FQNNGV. V was shortened by 1 base and J by 0 bases, with 10 bases between the two germline ends. CDR3 in amino acids: CASSLATGNSGANVLTF. The CDR3 DNA is TGTGCCAGCAGCTTAGCGACAGGCAACTCTGGGGCCAACGTCCTGACTTTC.